Listed below are T cell receptor beta chains from one sample, sequenced in a study of T-cell reconstitution after alpha-beta-depleted transplantation in children. A single record per CDR3 protein comes from TCRdb applying MiXCR to the PCR reads. This table has about a million distinct CDR3 sequences, roughly 31% appearing once. The sample was PBMCs, mostly from graft donor cells, taken 360 days after TCRalphabeta/CD19-depleted stem cell transplant. The receptors were gathered from a boy under two years old who had a stem cell transplant for SCID, so the T cells may come from the graft donor. CDR3s include the opening cysteine and the closing phenylalanine or tryptophan. The D gene is left open where the match is weak. Size values are once, few and many counts, or a class for expanded clones, and some rows have none.

D | size | J | V | CDR3 | DNA
TRBD1 | few | TRBJ1-6 | TRBV5-6 | CASSLPTGGGYNSPLHF | TGTGCCAGCAGCTTGCCCACAGGGGGCGGTTATAATTCACCCCTCCACTTT
TRBD2 | few | TRBJ2-1 | TRBV5-1 | CASSLGRGDNEQFF | TGTGCCAGCAGCTTAGGGCGGGGGGACAATGAGCAGTTCTTC
- | few | TRBJ1-1 | TRBV15 | CATSSERENTEAFF | TGTGCCACCAGCAGCGAACGGGAGAACACTGAAGCTTTCTTT
- | - | TRBJ2-5 | TRBV4-3 | CASSQDLVFLEQGIQETQYF | TGCGCCAGCAGCCAAGATCTTGTCTTTTTAGAACAGGGCATTCAAGAGACCCAGTACTTC
TRBD2 | - | TRBJ2-1 | TRBV11-2 | CASRLAGGPYEQFF | TGTGCCAGCAGACTAGCGGGGGGGCCGTATGAGCAGTTCTTC
- | - | TRBJ2-1 | TRBV7-2 | CASSLLGRAGNEQFF | TGTGCCAGCAGCTTACTGGGCAGGGCGGGTAATGAGCAGTTCTTC
- | - | TRBJ2-2 | TRBV18 | CASSADRNTGELFF | TGTGCCAGCTCAGCCGACAGGAACACCGGGGAGCTGTTTTTT
- | - | TRBJ2-3 | TRBV4-2 | CASSQDIGATWDTQYF | TGTGCCAGCAGCCAAGATATAGGAGCTACCTGGGATACGCAGTATTTT
TRBD2 | - | TRBJ2-3 | TRBV18 | CASSPEGLAADTQYF | TGTGCCAGCTCACCAGAGGGACTAGCAGCAGATACGCAGTATTTT
- | - | TRBJ1-5 | TRBV12-3/TRBV12-4 | CASSLGAAQPQHF | TGTGCCAGCAGTTTGGGGGCAGCCCAGCCCCAGCATTTT
TRBD1 | few | TRBJ1-1 | TRBV4-1 | CASSQDLLGQEAFF | TGCGCCAGCAGCCAAGATCTTTTGGGACAGGAAGCTTTCTTT
- | few | TRBJ2-4 | TRBV27 | CASSFQAGNIQYF | TGTGCCAGCAGTTTCCAGGCGGGAAACATTCAGTACTTC
- | - | TRBJ2-1 | TRBV24-1 | CATSRSGNEQFF | TGTGCCACCAGTCGCTCCGGCAATGAGCAGTTCTTC
- | - | TRBJ2-5 | TRBV28 | CASLDREETQYF | TGTGCCTCCCTGGACAGAGAAGAGACCCAGTACTTC
TRBD1 | many | TRBJ1-2 | TRBV27 | CASSPDRGLHGYTF | TGTGCCAGCAGTCCTGACAGGGGACTGCATGGCTACACCTTC
TRBD2 | few | TRBJ2-1 | TRBV7-3 | CASSPLGGGDNEQFF | TGTGCCAGCAGCCCGTTAGGTGGGGGGGACAATGAGCAGTTCTTC